Given below is one TCR beta chain in context. This clone was recorded a few times. Its target antigen remains unknown. Base qualities are not provided; no much larger clone lies one nucleotide away. The receptor library was made with the immunoSEQ multiplex PCR assay. Rearranged TCR beta chain sequences were amplified using the hsTCRB Kit according to the manufacturer's protocol. TCRB libraries were sequenced on an Illumina MiSeq. The original methods were these. The proprietary platform of the kit vendor was used for demultiplexing, trimming and gene mapping. TCRdb took over this immuneACCESS table, retaining in-frame rearrangements with V and J assigned. Such tables are incomplete; in checked studies, under half of the missing clones stem from an unresolved V gene, and the remainder is unexplained. Clone size and the V and J calls come from that table; the DNA yielded D and trimming. For this sample the table gives approximately 79,000 clones, of which approximately 85% were detected only once. Together, the top ten hold around 0.77% of the sample.

CDR1 MNHEY and CDR2 SVGAGI were looked up in the germline V gene. The CDR3, from cysteine to phenylalanine, totals 13 residues. Only the CDR3 DNA is retained, 39 bases long and in frame from the first base. V has 4 bases trimmed and J has 6 bases trimmed; junction bases matching no gene number 5. The sample's time point, from its label and the paper: week 23, last vaccination. Each vaccine dose was 300 ug of a 20-mer mutant IDH1 peptide in Montanide, given subcutaneously with topical imiquimod. All donors had newly diagnosed IDH1-mutant astrocytomas of WHO grade 3 or 4 that showed loss of nuclear ATRX. The samples were drawn from NOA16, a multicentre, single-arm, open-label phase I trial in Germany that tested a mutant IDH1 peptide vaccine in humans for the first time. Genomic DNA for TCRB sequencing was isolated from EDTA blood with the DNeasy Blood and Tissue Kit. The sample comes from a study of a mutant IDH1 vaccine in newly diagnosed glioma (dated by TCRdb to 2020 to 2022). Background for the entire study: Across visits V03 through V10, patients got a total of eight vaccinations, given in weeks 1, 3, 5, 7, 11, 15, 19 and 23. Before enrollment, patients had received standard therapy of radiotherapy alone, temozolomide alone, or radiochemotherapy with temozolomide; most received the combination. Longitudinal TCRB deep sequencing was performed for about two dozen treated patients wherever samples were available for exploratory analyses. Of the approximately 30 treated patients, roughly 62% were male and 37.5% were female, and the mean age was 40.4 years. Vaccination began 4-6 weeks after radiotherapy alone, or alongside temozolomide cycles in the chemotherapy-containing groups. Six visits were used for peripheral blood collection: V03 (baseline), V05, V07, V10, V12 and V13.

The research as a whole found: The authors stated that sample limitations prevented analyses of patient blood samples from being reproduced. Immune responses induced by the vaccine were seen in roughly 95% of patients across multiple MHC alleles. Availability determined which PBMC samples were chosen for TCRB deep sequencing. Changes in the top peripheral T cell clonotypes picked up by TCRB sequencing did not appear to be linked to pseudoprogression.

The chain links TRBV6-5 with TRBJ1-2; TRBD1 matches 7 bases in the middle. Material: PBMCs, obtained from a glioma patient whose treatment included an IDH1 peptide vaccine. This receptor was identified in a woman in her forties or fifties with glioma. The DNA sequence is TGTGCCAGCAGTTCCGGGACAGCGGATGGCTACACCTTC. This gives the protein CASSSGTADGYTF.